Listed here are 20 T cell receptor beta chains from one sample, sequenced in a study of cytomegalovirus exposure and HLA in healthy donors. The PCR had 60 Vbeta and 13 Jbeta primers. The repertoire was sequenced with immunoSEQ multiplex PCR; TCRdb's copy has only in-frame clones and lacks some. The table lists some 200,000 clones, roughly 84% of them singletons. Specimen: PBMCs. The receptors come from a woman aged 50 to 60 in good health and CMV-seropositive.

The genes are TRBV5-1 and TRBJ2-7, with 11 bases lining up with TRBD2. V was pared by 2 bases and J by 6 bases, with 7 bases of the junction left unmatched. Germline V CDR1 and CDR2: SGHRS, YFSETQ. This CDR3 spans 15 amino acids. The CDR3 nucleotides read TGCGCCAGCAGCTTACTAGCGGGGGCCGGGGGCGAGCAGTACTTC. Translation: CASSLLAGAGGEQYF.

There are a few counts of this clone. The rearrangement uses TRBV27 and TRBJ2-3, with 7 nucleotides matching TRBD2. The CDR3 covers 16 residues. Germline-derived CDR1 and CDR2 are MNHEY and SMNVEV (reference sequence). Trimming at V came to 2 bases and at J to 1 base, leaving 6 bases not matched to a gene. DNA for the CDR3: TGTGCCAGCAGTTTAGCTAGCGGATGGGGCACAGATACGCAGTATTTT. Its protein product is CASSLASGWGTDTQYF.

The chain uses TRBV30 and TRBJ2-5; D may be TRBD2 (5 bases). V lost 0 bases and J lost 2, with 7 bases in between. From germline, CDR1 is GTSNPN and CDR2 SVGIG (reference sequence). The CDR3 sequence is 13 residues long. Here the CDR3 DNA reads TGTGCCTGGAGTGTATCGGGACAAGAGACCCAGTACTTC. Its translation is CAWSVSGQETQYF.

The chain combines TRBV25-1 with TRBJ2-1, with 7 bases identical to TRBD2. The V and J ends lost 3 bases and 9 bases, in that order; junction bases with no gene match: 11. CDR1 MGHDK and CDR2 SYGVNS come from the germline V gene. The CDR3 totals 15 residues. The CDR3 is CASSELAATGGEQFF. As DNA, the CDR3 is TGTGCCAGCAGTGAGCTAGCGGCAACGGGGGGTGAGCAGTTCTTC.

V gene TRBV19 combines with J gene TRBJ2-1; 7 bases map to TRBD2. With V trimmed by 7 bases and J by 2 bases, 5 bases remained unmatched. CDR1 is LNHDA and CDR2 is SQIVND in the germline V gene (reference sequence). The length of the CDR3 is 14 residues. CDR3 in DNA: TGTGCCAGTACAGGCGGGGGAACCTACAATGAGCAGTTCTTC. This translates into CASTGGGTYNEQFF.

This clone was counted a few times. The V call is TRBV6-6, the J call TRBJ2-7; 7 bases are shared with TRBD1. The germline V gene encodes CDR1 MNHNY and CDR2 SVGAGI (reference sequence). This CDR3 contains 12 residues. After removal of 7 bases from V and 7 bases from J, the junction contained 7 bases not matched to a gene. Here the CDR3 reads CASNRQGREQYF. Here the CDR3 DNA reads TGTGCCAGCAACAGACAGGGCCGGGAGCAGTACTTC.

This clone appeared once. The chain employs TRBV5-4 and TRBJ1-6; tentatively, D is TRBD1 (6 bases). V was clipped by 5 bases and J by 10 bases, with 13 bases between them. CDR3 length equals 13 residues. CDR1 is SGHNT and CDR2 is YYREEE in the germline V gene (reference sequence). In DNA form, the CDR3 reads TGTGCCAGCAGAAACAGGGTAGGGTCACCCCTCCACTTT. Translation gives CASRNRVGSPLHF.

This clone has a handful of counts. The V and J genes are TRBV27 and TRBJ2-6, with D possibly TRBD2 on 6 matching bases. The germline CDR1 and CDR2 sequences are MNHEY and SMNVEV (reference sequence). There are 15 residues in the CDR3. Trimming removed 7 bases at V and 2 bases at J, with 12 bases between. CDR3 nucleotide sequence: TGTGCCAGCAAAAGTGGCGGGGCTGGGGCCAACGTCCTGACTTTC. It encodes CASKSGGAGANVLTF.

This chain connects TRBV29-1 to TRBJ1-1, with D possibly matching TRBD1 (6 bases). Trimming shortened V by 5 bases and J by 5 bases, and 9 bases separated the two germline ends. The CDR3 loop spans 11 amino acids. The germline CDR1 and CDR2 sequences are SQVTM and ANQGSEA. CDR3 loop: CSVTGRTEAFF. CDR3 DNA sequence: TGCAGCGTTACAGGGCGGACTGAAGCTTTCTTT.

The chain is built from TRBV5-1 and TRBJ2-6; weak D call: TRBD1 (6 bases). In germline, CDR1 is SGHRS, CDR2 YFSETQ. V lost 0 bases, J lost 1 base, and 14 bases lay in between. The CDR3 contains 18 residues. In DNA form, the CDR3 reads TGCGCCAGCAGCTTGGGGGGGACATCCACTTCTGGGGCCAACGTCCTGACTTTC. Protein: CASSLGGTSTSGANVLTF.

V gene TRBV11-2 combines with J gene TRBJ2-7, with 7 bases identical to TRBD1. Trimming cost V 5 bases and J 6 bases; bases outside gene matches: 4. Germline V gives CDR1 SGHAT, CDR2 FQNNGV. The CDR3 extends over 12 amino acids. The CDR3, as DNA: TGTGCCAGCAGCCTCCGACAGGGCGAGCAGTACTTC. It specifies CASSLRQGEQYF.

CDR3 bases: TGTGCCAGCAGTTTATCGGGGGAGGGGGACACTGAAGCTTTCTTT. Translated, it gives CASSLSGEGDTEAFF. The chain combines TRBV28 with TRBJ1-1; TRBD1 might be the D (6 bases). CDR1 is MDHEN, CDR2 SYDVKM, per germline. The length of the CDR3 is 15 residues. Trimming took off 1 base at V and 3 bases at J, with 12 bases between the two ends.

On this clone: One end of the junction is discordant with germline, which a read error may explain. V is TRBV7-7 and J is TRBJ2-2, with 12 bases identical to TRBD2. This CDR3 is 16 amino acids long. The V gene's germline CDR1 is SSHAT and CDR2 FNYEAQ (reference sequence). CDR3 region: CASSLLAGGNTGELFF. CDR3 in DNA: TGTGCTAGCAGCTTACTAGCGGGGGGAAACACCGGGGAGCTGTTTTTT. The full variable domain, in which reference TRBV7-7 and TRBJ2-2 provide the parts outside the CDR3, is GAGVSQSPRYKVTKRGQDVTLRCDPISSHATLYWYQQALGQGPEFLTYFNYEAQPDKSGLPSDRFSAERPEGSISTLTIQRTEQRDSAMYRCASSLLAGGNTGELFFGEGSRLTVL.

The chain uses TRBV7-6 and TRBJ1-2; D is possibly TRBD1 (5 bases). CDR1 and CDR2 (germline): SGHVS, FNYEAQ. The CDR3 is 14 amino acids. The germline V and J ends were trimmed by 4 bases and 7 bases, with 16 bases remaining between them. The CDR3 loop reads CASSSPRGDAGYTF. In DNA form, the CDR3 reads TGTGCCAGCAGCTCGCCACGGGGGGATGCTGGCTACACCTTC. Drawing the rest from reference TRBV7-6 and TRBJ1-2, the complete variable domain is GAGVSQSPRYKVTKRGQDVALRCDPISGHVSLYWYRQALGQGPEFLTYFNYEAQQDKSGLPNDRFSAERPEGSISTLTIQRTEQRDSAMYRCASSSPRGDAGYTFGSGTRLTVV.

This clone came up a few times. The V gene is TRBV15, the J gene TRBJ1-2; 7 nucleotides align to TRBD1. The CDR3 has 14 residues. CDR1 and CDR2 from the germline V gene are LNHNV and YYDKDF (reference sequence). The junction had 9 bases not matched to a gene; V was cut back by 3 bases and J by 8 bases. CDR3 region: CATSSQQGFGGYTF. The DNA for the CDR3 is TGTGCCACCAGCAGTCAACAGGGGTTCGGGGGCTACACCTTC.

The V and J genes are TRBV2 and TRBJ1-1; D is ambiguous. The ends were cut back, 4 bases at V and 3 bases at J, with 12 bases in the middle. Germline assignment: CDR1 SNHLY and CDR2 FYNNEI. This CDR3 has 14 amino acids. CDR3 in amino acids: CASSALARDTEAFF. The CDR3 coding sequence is TGTGCCAGCAGTGCTCTTGCGAGAGACACTGAAGCTTTCTTT. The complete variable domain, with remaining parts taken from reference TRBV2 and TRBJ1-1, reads EPEVTQTPSHQVTQMGQEVILRCVPISNHLYFYWYRQILGQKVEFLVSFYNNEISEKSEIFDDQFSVERPDGSNFTLKIRSTKLEDSAMYFCASSALARDTEAFFGQGTRLTVV.

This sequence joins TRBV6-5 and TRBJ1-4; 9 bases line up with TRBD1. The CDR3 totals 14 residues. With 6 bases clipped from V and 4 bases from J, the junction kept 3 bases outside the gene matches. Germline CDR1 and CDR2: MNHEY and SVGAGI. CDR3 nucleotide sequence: TGTGCCAGCAGGAGGACAGGGGTTAATGAAAAACTGTTTTTT. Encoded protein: CASRRTGVNEKLFF.

The CDR3, as DNA: TGTGCCAGTAGTATACAGGGGACCGGGGAGCTGTTTTTT. As protein: CASSIQGTGELFF. The chain carries TRBV19 and TRBJ2-2; tentatively, D is TRBD1 (6 bases). The CDR3 extends over 13 amino acids. Trimming left V 2 bases short and J 5 bases short, with 6 bases between. The V gene's germline CDR1 is LNHDA and CDR2 SQIVND (reference sequence).

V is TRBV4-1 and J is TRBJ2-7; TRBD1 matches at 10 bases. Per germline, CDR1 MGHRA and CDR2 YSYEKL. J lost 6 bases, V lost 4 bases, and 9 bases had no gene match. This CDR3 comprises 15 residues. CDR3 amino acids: CASSPYGTGAGEQYF. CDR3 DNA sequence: TGCGCCAGCAGCCCCTATGGGACAGGGGCGGGCGAGCAGTACTTC.

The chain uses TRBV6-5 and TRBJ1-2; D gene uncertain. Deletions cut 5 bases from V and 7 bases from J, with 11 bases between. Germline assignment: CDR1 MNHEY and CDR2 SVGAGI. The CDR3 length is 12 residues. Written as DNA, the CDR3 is TGTGCCAGCAGTCAGTCCTCTCGTGGCTACACCTTC. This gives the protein CASSQSSRGYTF.